The T cell receptor beta chain under discussion was sequenced for a study of cytomegalovirus exposure and HLA in healthy donors. The PCR was carried out with 60 Vbeta primers and 13 Jbeta primers. The repertoire was sequenced with immunoSEQ multiplex PCR; TCRdb's copy has only in-frame clones and lacks some. This table has tens of thousands of clones, about 60% appearing once. General observations from the study: Earlier findings revealed that most TCR beta V segments proved productive either about 87% or about 30% of the time. The authors listed approximately 150 TCR beta chains as cytomegalovirus-associated. It was reported in a later analysis that an Asian-associated ancestry cluster showed fewer N-insertions than the approximately 670-donor mean.

The V gene lost 3 bases and the J gene lost 6 bases, with 12 bases spanning the gap. The CDR3 has 13 amino acids. Germline CDR1 reads SGHTA; CDR2 reads FQGTGA. There are a few counts of this clone. No antigen is known for it. The sample was PBMCs. The clonotype originates from a man in his fifties in good health and CMV-seropositive. J is TRBJ2-7 and V is TRBV7-3, with TRBD2 as a possible D gene (6 bases). The CDR3 region has the DNA TGTGCCAGCAGCTTGGACTACTCTAGCGAGCAGTACTTC. This gives the protein CASSLDYSSEQYF.